This TCR beta chain was retrieved from a study of long-term antiretroviral therapy in people with HIV. General study points: CDR3 length ranges were narrower in HIV repertoires than in controls.

Samples were assayed with immunoSEQ v3.0 at survey level. Sequenced by immunoSEQ multiplex PCR; TCRdb stores in-frame clones only, minus some. The table lists over 25,000 clones, roughly 93% of them singletons. With regard to this clone: As yet, its antigen is unknown.

Donors each had at least one pre-ART PBMC sample and at least two post-ART ones. Samples held 1-10 million cryopreserved PBMC before DNA extraction. Trimming at V came to 4 bases and at J to 5 bases, leaving 5 bases not matched to a gene. Germline CDR1 and CDR2: MDHEN and SYDVKM. The CDR3 has 15 residues. This rearrangement joins TRBV28 to TRBJ2-1; 10 nucleotides match TRBD2. The sequence was collected from a man between 45 and 60 years old with HIV. The source was unsorted PBMCs, collected roughly 7.1 years after starting antiretroviral therapy. CDR3 coding DNA: TGTGCCAGCAGTTCGTTAGCGGGGGGAAACAATGAGCAGTTCTTC. Residues: CASSSLAGGNNEQFF.